Below, one TCR beta chain is given with its context. The data were produced by immunoSEQ multiplex PCR, yet TCRdb's version contains in-frame clones alone and is incomplete. The data show fewer than 150,000 clones, with roughly nine tenths seen just once and about 10% held by the top ten. This CDR3 has 13 residues. Germline V lookup: CDR1 SGHTA, CDR2 FQGTGA. The ends were cut back, 5 bases at V and 2 bases at J, with 8 bases in the middle. These data belong to a study of T cell responses to AZD1222 COVID-19 vaccine. The material was peripheral blood, obtained on day 0 of AZD1222 vaccination. This receptor was obtained from an adult in good health. The J gene is TRBJ2-3, the V gene TRBV7-3; no reliable D call. CDR3 protein: CASSLTNTDTQYF. The DNA for the CDR3 is TGTGCCAGCAGCCTTACGAACACAGATACGCAGTATTTT.